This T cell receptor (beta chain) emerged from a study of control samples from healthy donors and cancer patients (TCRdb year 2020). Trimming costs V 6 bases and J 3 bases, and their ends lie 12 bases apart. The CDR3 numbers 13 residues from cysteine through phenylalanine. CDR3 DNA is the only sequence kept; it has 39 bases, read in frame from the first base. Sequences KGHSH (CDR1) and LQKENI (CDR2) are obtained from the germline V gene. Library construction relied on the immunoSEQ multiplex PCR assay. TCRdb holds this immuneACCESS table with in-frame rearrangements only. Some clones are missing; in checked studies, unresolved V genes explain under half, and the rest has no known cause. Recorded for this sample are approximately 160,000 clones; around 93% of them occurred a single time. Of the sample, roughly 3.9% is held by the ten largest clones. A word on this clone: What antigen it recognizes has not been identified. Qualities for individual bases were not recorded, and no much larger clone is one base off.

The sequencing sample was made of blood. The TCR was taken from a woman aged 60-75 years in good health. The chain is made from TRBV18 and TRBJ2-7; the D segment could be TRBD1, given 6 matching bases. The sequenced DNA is TGTGCCAGCTCGCTAGGACAGAACTACGAGCAGTACTTC. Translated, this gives CASSLGQNYEQYF.